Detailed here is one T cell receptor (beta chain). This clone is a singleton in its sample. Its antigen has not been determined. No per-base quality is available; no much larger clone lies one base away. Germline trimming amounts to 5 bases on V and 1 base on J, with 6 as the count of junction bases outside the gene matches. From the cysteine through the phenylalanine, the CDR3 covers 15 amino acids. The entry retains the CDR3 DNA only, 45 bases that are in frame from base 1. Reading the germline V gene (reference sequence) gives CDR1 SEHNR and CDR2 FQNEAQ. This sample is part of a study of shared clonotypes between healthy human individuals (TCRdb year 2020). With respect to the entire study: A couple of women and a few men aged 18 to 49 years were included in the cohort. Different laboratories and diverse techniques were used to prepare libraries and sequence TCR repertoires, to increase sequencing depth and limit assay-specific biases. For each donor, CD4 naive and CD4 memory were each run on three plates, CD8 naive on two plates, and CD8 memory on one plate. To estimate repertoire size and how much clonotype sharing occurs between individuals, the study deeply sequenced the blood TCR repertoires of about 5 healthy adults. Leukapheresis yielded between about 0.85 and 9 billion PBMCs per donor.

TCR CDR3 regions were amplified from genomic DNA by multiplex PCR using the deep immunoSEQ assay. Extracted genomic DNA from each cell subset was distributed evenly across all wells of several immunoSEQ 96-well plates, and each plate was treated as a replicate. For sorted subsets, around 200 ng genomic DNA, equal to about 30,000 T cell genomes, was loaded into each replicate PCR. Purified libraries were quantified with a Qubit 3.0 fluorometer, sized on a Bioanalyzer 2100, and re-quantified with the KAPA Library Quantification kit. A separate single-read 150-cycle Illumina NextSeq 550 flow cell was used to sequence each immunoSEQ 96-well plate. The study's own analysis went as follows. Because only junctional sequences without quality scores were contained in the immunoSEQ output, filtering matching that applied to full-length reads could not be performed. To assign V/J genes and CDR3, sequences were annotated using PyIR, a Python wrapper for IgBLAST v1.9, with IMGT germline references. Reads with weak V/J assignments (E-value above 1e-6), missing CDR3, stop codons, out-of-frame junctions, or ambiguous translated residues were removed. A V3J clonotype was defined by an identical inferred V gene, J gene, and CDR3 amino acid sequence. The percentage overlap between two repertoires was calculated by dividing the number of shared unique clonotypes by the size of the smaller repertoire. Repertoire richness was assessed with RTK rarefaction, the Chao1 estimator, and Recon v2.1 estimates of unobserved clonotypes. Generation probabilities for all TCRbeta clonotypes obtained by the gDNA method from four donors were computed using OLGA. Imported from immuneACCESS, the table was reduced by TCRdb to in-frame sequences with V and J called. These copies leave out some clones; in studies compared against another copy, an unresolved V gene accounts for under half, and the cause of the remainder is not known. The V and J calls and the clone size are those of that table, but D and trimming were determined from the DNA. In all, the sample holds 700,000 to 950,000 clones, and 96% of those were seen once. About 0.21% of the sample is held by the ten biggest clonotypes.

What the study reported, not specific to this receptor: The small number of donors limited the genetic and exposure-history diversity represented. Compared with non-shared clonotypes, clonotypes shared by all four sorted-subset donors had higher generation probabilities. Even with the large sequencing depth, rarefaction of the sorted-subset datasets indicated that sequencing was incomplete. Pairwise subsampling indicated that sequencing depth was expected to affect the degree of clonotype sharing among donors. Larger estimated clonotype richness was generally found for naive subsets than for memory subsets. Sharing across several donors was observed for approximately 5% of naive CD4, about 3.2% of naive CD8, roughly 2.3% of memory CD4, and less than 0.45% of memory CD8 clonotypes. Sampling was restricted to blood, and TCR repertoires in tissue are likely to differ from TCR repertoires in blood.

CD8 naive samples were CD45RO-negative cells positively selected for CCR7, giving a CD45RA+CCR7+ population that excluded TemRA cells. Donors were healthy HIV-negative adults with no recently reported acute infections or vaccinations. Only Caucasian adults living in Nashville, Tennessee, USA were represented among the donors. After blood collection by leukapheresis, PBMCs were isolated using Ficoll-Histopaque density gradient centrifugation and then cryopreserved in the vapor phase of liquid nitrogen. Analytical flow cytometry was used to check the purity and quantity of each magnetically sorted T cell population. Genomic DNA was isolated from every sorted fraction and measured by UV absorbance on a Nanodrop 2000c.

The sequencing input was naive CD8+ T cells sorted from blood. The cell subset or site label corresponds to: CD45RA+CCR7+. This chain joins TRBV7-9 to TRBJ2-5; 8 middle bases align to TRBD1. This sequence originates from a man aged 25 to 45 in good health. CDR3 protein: CASSVGQGGQETQYF. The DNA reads TGTGCCAGCAGCGTCGGACAGGGTGGCCAAGAGACCCAGTACTTC.